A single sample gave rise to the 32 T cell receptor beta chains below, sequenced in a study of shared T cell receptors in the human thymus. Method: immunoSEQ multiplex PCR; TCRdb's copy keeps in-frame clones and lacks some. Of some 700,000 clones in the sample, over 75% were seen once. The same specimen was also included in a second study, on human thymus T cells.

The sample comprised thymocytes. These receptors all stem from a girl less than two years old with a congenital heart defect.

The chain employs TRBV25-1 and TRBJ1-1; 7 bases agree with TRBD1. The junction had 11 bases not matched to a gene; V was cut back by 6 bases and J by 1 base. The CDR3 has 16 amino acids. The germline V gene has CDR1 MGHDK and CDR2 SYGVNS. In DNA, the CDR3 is TGTGCCAGCAGGAAAGGGACAGCTTCTCCGAACACTGAAGCTTTCTTT. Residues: CASRKGTASPNTEAFF. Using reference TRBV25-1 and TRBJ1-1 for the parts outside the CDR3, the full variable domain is EADIYQTPRYLVIGTGKKITLECSQTMGHDKMYWYQQDPGMELHLIHYSYGVNSTEKGDLSSESTVSRIRTEHFPLTLESARPSHTSQYLCASRKGTASPNTEAFFGQGTRLTVV.

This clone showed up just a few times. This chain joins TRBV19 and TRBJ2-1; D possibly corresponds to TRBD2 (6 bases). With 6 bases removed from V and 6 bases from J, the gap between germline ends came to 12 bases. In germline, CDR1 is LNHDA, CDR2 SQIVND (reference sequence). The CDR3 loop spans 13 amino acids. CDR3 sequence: CASRPRLGNEQFF. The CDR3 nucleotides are TGTGCCAGTAGGCCCCGACTAGGCAATGAGCAGTTCTTC.

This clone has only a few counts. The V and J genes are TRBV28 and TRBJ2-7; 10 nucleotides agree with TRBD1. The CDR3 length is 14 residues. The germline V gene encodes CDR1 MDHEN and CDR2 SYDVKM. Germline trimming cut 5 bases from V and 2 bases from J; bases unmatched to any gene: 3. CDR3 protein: CASSRDRGPYEQYF. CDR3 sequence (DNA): TGTGCCAGCAGTCGGGACAGGGGCCCCTACGAGCAGTACTTC.

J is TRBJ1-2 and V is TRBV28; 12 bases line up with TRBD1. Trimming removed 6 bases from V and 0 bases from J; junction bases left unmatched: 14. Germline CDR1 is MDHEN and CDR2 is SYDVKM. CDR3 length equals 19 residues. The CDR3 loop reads CASRSLYRDRGRANYGYTF. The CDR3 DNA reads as TGTGCCAGCAGGTCATTATACCGGGACAGGGGGCGAGCTAACTATGGCTACACCTTC.

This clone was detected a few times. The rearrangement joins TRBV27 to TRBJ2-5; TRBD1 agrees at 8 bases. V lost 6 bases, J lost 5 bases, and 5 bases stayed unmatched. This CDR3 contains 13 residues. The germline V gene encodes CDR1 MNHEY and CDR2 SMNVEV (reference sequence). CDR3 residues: CASSDRGRETQYF. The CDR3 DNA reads TGTGCCAGCAGCGACAGGGGTCGGGAGACCCAGTACTTC.

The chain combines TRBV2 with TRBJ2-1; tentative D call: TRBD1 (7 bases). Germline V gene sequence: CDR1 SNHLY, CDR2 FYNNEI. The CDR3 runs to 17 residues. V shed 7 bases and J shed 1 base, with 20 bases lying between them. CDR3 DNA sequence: TGTGCCAGCAAGTATTCTGACGCAGGGGGGTCCTACAATGAGCAGTTCTTC. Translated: CASKYSDAGGSYNEQFF. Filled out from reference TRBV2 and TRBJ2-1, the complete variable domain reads EPEVTQTPSHQVTQMGQEVILRCVPISNHLYFYWYRQILGQKVEFLVSFYNNEISEKSEIFDDQFSVERPDGSNFTLKIRSTKLEDSAMYFCASKYSDAGGSYNEQFFGPGTRLTVL.

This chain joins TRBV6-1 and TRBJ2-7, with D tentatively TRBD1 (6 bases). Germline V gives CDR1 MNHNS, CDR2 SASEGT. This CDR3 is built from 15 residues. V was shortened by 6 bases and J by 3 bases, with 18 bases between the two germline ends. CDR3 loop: CASRRSGTPNYEQYF. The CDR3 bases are TGTGCCAGCAGACGCTCCGGGACACCTAACTACGAGCAGTACTTC.

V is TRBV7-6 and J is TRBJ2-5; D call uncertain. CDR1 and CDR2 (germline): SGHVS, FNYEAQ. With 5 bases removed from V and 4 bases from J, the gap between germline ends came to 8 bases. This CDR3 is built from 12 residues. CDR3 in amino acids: CASSLTRETQYF. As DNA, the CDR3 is TGTGCCAGCAGCCTAACGAGAGAGACCCAGTACTTC.

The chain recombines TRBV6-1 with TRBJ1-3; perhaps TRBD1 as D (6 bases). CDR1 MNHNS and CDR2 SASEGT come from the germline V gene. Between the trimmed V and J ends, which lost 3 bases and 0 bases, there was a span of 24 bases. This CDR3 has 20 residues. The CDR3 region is CASSDPNRGDRTLSGNTIYF. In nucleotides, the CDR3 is TGTGCCAGCAGTGACCCCAACCGGGGCGACAGGACCCTCTCTGGAAACACCATATATTTT.

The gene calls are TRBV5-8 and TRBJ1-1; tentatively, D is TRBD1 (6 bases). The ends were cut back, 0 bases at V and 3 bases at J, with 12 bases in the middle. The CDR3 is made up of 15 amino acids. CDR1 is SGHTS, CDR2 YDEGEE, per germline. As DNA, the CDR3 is TGTGCCAGCAGCTTGGAGGCAGGGGTGGACACTGAAGCTTTCTTT. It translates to CASSLEAGVDTEAFF.

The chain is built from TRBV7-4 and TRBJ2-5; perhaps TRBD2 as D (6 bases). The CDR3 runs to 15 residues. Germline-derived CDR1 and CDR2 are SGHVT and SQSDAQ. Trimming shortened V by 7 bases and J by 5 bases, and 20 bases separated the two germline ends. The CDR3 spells CASNEERVAGETQYF. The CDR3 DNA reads TGTGCCAGCAACGAAGAAAGGGTGGCGGGGGAGACCCAGTACTTC.

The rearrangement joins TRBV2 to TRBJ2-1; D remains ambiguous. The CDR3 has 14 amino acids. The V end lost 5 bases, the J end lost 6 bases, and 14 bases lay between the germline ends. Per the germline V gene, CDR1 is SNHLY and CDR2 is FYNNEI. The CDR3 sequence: CASSSLLRGNEQFF. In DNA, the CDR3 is TGTGCCAGCAGTTCCCTCCTGAGAGGCAATGAGCAGTTCTTC.

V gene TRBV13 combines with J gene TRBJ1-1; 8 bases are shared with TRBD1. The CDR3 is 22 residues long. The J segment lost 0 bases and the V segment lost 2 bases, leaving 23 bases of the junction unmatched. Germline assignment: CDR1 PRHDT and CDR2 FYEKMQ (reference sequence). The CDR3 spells CASSLRRPPLQGDRFMNTEAFF. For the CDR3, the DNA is TGTGCCAGCAGCTTAAGAAGACCTCCCTTACAGGGGGACCGGTTTATGAACACTGAAGCTTTCTTT.

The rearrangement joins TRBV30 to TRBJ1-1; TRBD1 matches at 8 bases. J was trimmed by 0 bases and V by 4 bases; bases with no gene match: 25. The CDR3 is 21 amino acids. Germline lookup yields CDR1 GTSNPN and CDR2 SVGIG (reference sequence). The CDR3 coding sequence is TGTGCCTGGACGAGTATGGGACAGGAGGTATCGCCCCAACGGATGAACACTGAAGCTTTCTTT. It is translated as CAWTSMGQEVSPQRMNTEAFF.

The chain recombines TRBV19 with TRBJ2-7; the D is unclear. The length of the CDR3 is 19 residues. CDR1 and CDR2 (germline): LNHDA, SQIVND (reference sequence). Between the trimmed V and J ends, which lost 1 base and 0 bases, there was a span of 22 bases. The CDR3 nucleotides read TGTGCCAGTAGTATAGCCCCAAAAACGACTGATCCAAGCTCCTACGAGCAGTACTTC. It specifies CASSIAPKTTDPSSYEQYF.

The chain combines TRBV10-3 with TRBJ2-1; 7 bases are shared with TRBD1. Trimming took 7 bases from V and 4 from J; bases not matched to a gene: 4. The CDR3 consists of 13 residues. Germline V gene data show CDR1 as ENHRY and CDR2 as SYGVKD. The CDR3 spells CAIKGAQYNEQFF. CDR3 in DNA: TGTGCCATCAAGGGGGCACAGTACAATGAGCAGTTCTTC.

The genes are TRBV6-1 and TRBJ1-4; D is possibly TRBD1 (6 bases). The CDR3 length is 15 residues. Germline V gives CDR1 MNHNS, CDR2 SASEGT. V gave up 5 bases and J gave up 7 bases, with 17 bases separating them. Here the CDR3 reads CASSRRGGLSEKLFF. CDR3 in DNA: TGTGCCAGCAGTAGGAGGGGGGGCCTGAGTGAAAAACTGTTTTTT.

DNA for the CDR3: TGTGCCAGCAGCTTACGACAGGGCAGCAATCAGCCCCAGCATTTT. Translating gives CASSLRQGSNQPQHF. This sequence joins TRBV7-6 and TRBJ1-5; 7 nucleotides align to TRBD1. Germline trimming cut 2 bases from V and 1 base from J; bases unmatched to any gene: 2. The CDR3 loop spans 15 amino acids. Germline V CDR1 and CDR2: SGHVS, FNYEAQ.

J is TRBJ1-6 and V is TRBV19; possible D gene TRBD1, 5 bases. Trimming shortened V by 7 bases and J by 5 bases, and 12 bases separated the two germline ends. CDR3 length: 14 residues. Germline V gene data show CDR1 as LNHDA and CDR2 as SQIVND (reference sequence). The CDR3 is CASKRGGNNSPLHF. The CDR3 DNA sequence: TGTGCCAGTAAGAGGGGAGGGAATAATTCACCCCTCCACTTT.

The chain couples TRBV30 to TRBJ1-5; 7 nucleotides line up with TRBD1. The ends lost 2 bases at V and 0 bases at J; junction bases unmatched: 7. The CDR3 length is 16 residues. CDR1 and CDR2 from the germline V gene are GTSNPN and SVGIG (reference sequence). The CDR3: CAWSRQGFYSNQPQHF. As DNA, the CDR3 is TGTGCCTGGAGTCGACAGGGATTTTATAGCAATCAGCCCCAGCATTTT.

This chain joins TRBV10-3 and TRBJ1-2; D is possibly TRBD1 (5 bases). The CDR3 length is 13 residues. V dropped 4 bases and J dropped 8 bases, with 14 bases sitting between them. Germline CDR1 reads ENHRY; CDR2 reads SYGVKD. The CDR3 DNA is TGTGCCATCAGTGGAAGGGGAGGGGACGGCTACACCTTC. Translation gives CAISGRGGDGYTF.

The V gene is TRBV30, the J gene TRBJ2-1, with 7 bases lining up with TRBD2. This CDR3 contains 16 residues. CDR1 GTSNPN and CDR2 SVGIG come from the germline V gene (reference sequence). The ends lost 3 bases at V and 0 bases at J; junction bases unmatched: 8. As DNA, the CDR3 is TGTGCCTGGAGCCTCCTAACTAGCGTCTCCTACAATGAGCAGTTCTTC. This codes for CAWSLLTSVSYNEQFF.

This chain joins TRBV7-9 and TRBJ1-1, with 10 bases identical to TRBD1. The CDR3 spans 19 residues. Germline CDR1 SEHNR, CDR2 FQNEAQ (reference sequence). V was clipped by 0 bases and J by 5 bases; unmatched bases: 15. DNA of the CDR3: TGTGCCAGCAGCTTAGCGGTGACACCGGGACAGGGGAATTCAACTGAAGCTTTCTTT. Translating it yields CASSLAVTPGQGNSTEAFF.

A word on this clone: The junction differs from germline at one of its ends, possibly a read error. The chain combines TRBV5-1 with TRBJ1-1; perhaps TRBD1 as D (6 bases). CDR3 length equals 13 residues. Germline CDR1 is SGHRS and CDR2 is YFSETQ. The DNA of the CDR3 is TGCGCCAGCACCTTGGCCCAGGGGACTGAAGCTTTCTTT. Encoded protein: CASTLAQGTEAFF.

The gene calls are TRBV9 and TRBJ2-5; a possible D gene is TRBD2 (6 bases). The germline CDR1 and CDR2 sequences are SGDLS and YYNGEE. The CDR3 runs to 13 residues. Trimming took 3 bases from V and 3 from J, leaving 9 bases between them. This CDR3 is CASSARDEETQYF. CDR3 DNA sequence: TGTGCCAGCAGCGCGCGGGACGAAGAGACCCAGTACTTC. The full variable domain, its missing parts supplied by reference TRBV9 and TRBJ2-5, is DSGVTQTPKHLITATGQRVTLRCSPRSGDLSVYWYQQSLDQGLQFLIQYYNGEERAKGNILERFSAQQFPDLHSELNLSSLELGDSALYFCASSARDEETQYFGPGTRLLVL.

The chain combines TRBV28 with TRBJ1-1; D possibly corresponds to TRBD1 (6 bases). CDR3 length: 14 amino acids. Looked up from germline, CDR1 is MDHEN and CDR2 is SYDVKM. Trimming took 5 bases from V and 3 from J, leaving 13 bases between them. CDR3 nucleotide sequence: TGTGCCAGCAGTGGGGGGGCTTTTTACACTGAAGCTTTCTTT. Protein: CASSGGAFYTEAFF.

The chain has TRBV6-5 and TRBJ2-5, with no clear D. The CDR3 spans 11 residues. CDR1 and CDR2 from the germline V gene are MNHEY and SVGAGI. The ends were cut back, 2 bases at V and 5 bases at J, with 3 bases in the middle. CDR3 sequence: CASSYAETQYF. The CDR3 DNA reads TGTGCCAGCAGTTACGCGGAGACCCAGTACTTC.

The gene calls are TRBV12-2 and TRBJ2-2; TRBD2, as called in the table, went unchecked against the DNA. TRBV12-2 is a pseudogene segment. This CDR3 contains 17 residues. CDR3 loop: CASRFPMRGASTGELFF. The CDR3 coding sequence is TGTGCAAGTCGGTTTCCCATGCGGGGGGCCTCCACCGGGGAGCTGTTTTTT.

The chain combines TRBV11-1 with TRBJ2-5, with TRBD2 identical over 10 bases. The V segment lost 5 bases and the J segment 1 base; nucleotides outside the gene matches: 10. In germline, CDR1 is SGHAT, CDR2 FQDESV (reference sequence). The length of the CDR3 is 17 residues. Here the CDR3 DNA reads TGTGCCAGCAGCCGGGGAATCCAGCGGGGGGGCCAAGAGACCCAGTACTTC. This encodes CASSRGIQRGGQETQYF.

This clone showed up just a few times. The CDR3 is CASSLNSGGAGIDEQYF. For the CDR3, the DNA is TGCGCCAGCAGCTTAAATAGCGGGGGGGCCGGTATCGACGAGCAGTACTTC. The chain combines TRBV5-1 with TRBJ2-7; 11 bases are shared with TRBD2. This CDR3 is built from 17 residues. Germline assignment: CDR1 SGHRS and CDR2 YFSETQ. V lost 2 bases to trimming and J lost 5 bases; unmatched junction nucleotides: 12.

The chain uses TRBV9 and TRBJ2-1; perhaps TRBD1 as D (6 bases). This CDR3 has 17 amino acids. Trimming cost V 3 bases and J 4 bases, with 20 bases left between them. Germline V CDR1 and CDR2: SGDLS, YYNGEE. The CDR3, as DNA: TGTGCCAGCAGCGCCCGGACAGTCGTACTTCCTTACAATGAGCAGTTCTTC. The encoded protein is CASSARTVVLPYNEQFF.

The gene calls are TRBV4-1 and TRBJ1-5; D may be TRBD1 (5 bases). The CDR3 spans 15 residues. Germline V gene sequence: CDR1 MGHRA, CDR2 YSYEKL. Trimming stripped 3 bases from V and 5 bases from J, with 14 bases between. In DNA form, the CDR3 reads TGCGCCAGCAGCCAGATTCAGGGACTTCATCAGCCCCAGCATTTT. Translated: CASSQIQGLHQPQHF.